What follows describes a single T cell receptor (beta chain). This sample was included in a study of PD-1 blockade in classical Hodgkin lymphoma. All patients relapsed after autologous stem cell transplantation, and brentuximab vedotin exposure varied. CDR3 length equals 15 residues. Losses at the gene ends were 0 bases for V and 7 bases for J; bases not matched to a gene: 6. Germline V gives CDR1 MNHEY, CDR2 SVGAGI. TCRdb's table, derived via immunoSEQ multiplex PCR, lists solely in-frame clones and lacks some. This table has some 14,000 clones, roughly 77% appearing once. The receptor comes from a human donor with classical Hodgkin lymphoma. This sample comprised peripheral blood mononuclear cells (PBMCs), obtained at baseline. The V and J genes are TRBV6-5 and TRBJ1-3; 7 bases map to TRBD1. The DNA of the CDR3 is TGTGCCAGCAGTTACTCTCCCAGGGGGGACAACACCATATATTTT. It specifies CASSYSPRGDNTIYF.